The 10 T cell receptor beta chains in this list originate from one sample, sequenced in a study of blood T cell repertoires in COVID-19 (dated by TCRdb to between 2020 and 2021). Library prep was done by the immunoSEQ multiplex PCR assay. The source is immuneACCESS, and TCRdb retained only in-frame sequences with V and J called. Part of the clones is not carried over; for the studies checked, unresolved V genes explain less than half of this, and the remainder is unexplained. Within this sample are 150,000 to 200,000 clones, with approximately 78% of them counted one time only. The ten top clones hold approximately 10% of the sample. Sequenced: peripheral blood. The receptors derive from a human donor in a cohort sampled during active COVID-19.

As to this clone: The sample contains more than one DNA sequence encoding this CDR3. The chain is built from TRBV19 and TRBJ2-1; 10 bases match TRBD2. The CDR3 is 15 residues long. Germline-derived CDR1 and CDR2 are LNHDA and SQIVND (reference sequence). V shed 2 bases, J shed 7 bases, and the junction held 5 bases outside the gene matches. The CDR3 loop is CASSIRTSGVNEQFF. DNA of the CDR3: TGTGCCAGTAGTATACGAACTAGCGGGGTGAATGAGCAGTTCTTC.

The chain uses TRBV5-4 and TRBJ2-1; D might be TRBD1 (5 bases). Trimming took 4 bases from V and 2 from J, leaving 13 bases between them. Germline V gives CDR1 SGHNT, CDR2 YYREEE (reference sequence). The CDR3 runs 15 residues. The CDR3 DNA reads TGTGCCAGCAGCACCAGCCAGGGAACCTACAATGAGCAGTTCTTC. Translated: CASSTSQGTYNEQFF. Together with reference TRBV5-4 and TRBJ2-1, the CDR3 gives the full variable domain: ETGVTQSPTHLIKTRGQQVTLRCSSQSGHNTVSWYQQALGQGPQFIFQYYREEENGRGNFPPRFSGLQFPNYSSELNVNALELDDSALYLCASSTSQGTYNEQFFGPGTRLTVL.

This clone showed up just once. This rearrangement joins TRBV15 to TRBJ2-2, with TRBD2 matching over 7 bases. Germline lookup yields CDR1 LNHNV and CDR2 YYDKDF (reference sequence). V dropped 9 bases and J dropped 8; count of bases not matched to a gene: 9. This CDR3 comprises 13 residues. Here the CDR3 DNA reads TGTGCCACTTCGGCGGGGGTTCAAGGGGAGCTGTTTTTT. This translates into CATSAGVQGELFF.

The V call is TRBV7-3, the J call TRBJ1-1; tentative D call: TRBD1 (6 bases). This CDR3 region has 18 residues. The V gene's germline CDR1 is SGHTA and CDR2 FQGTGA. Trimming took 0 bases from V and 0 from J, leaving 17 bases between them. CDR3 coding DNA: TGTGCCAGCAGCTTAACGTTACCTAACAGGGCTATGAACACTGAAGCTTTCTTT. Translation: CASSLTLPNRAMNTEAFF.

The genes are TRBV6-5 and TRBJ2-1; 11 nucleotides align to TRBD2. From germline, CDR1 is MNHEY and CDR2 SVGAGI. The CDR3 length is 13 residues. J was trimmed by 10 bases and V by 6 bases; bases with no gene match: 5. The CDR3 sequence is CASRGLAGSEQFF. DNA of the CDR3: TGTGCCAGCAGAGGACTAGCGGGCTCCGAGCAGTTCTTC.

This sequence joins TRBV7-9 and TRBJ1-2; TRBD1 aligns across 7 bases. CDR1 is SEHNR and CDR2 is FQNEAQ in the germline V gene (reference sequence). This CDR3 comprises 15 residues. The junction had 8 bases not matched to a gene; V was cut back by 1 base and J by 6 bases. This chain's CDR3 is CASSLVLAGGDGYTF. The CDR3 bases are TGTGCCAGCAGCTTAGTTTTGGCAGGGGGTGATGGCTACACCTTC.

The gene calls are TRBV27 and TRBJ1-1; TRBD1 is a possible D gene (5 bases). V was shortened by 5 bases and J by 2 bases, with 9 bases between the two germline ends. The CDR3 covers 13 residues. CDR1 is MNHEY, CDR2 SMNVEV, per germline (reference sequence). This CDR3 is CASSPGQNTEAFF. CDR3 nucleotides: TGTGCCAGCAGTCCCGGACAAAACACTGAAGCTTTCTTT.

This rearrangement joins TRBV6-5 to TRBJ2-6; D is perhaps TRBD1 (5 bases). The CDR3 is made up of 14 amino acids. Between the trimmed V and J ends, which lost 8 bases and 4 bases, there was a span of 12 bases. Germline V gene lookup returns CDR1 MNHEY and CDR2 SVGAGI. For the CDR3, the DNA is TGTGCCAGCCCGGGCAGGGCCGGGGCCAACGTCCTGACTTTC. This sequence encodes CASPGRAGANVLTF.

The chain combines TRBV9 with TRBJ1-1; TRBD1 is a possible D gene (5 bases). This CDR3 is 15 amino acids long. The V end was cut by 0 bases, the J end by 4 bases, with 13 bases between. Germline V gene data show CDR1 as SGDLS and CDR2 as YYNGEE. CDR3 in DNA: TGTGCCAGCAGCGTAGGACAGAGTGGGATCACTGAAGCTTTCTTT. It yields the protein CASSVGQSGITEAFF.

The chain links TRBV4-3 to TRBJ2-1, with TRBD2 identical over 14 bases. Germline V gene sequence: CDR1 LGHNA, CDR2 YSLEER. This CDR3 is 18 amino acids long. V trimming: 3 bases; J trimming: 6 bases; junction bases outside the gene matches: 10. The CDR3 protein is CASSQGLAGAQIFNEQFF. Here the CDR3 DNA reads TGCGCCAGCAGCCAGGGACTAGCGGGAGCCCAAATATTCAATGAGCAGTTCTTC.